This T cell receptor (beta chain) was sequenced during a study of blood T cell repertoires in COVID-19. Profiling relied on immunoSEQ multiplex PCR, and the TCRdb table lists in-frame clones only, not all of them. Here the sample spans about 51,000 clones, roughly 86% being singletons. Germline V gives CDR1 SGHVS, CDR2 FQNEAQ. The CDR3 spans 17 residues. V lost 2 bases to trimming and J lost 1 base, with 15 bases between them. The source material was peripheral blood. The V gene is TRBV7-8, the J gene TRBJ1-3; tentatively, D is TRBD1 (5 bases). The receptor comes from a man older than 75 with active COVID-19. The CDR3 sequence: CASSLILAGNSGNTIYF. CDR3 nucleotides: TGTGCCAGCAGCTTAATACTTGCAGGGAATTCTGGAAACACCATATATTTT. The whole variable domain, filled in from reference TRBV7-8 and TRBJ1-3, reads GAGVSQSPRYKVAKRGQDVALRCDPISGHVSLFWYQQALGQGPEFLTYFQNEAQLDKSGLPSDRFFAERPEGSVSTLKIQRTQQEDSAVYLCASSLILAGNSGNTIYFGEGSWLTVV.